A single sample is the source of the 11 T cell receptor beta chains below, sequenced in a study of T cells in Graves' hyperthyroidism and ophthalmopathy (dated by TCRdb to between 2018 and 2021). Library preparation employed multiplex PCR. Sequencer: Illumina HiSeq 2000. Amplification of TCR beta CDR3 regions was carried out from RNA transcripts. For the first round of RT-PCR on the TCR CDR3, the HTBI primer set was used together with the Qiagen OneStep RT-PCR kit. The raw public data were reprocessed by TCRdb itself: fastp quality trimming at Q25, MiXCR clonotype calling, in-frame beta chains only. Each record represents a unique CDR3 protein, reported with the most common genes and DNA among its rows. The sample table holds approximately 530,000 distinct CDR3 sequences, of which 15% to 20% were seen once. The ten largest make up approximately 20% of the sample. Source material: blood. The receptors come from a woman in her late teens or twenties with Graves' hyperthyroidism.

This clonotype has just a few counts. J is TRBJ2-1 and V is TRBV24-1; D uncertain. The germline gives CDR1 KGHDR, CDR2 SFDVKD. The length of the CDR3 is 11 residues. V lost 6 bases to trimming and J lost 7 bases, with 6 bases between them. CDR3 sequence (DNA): TGTGCCACCAGTCGTCTGAATGAGCAGTTCTTC. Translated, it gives CATSRLNEQFF.

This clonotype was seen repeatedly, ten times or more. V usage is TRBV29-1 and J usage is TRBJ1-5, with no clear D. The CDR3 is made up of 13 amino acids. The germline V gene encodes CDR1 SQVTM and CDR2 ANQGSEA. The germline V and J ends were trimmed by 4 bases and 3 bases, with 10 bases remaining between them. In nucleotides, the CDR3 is TGCAGCGTTGCCGGCAGCGTCAATCAGCCCCAGCATTTT. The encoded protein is CSVAGSVNQPQHF.

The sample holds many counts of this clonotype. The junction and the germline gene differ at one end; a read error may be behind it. This chain's CDR3 is CASSEAPIQGPLDF. CDR3 in DNA: TGTGCCAGCAGTGAAGCCCCGATCCAGGGCCCCCTGGACTTC. This chain connects TRBV2 to TRBJ2-5; D perhaps matches TRBD1 (5 bases). The germline gives CDR1 SNHLY, CDR2 FYNNEI. There are 14 residues in the CDR3.

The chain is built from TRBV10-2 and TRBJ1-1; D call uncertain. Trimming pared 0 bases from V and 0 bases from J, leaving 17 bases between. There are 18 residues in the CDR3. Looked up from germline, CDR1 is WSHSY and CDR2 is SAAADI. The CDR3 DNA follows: TGCGCCAGCAGTGAGTCGAAGGACTTCCCTTTTCTGAACACTGAAGCTTTCTTT. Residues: CASSESKDFPFLNTEAFF.

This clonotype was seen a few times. CDR3 in DNA: TGCAGTGCTAGAGCGGCGGGGGGGGGTCCCCTCCACTTT. Translating gives CSARAAGGGPLHF. The chain links TRBV20-1 to TRBJ1-6, with D possibly TRBD1 on 5 matching bases. V gave up 1 base and J gave up 13 bases, with 14 bases separating them. Germline V CDR1 and CDR2: DFQATT, SNEGSKA (reference sequence). The CDR3 has 13 residues.

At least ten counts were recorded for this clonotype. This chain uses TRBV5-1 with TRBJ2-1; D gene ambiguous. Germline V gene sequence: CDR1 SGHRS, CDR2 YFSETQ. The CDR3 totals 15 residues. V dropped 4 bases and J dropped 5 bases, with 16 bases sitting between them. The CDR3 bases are TGCGCCAGCAGCCCGGACGGTTGGCCAAACAATGAGCAGTTCTTC. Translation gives CASSPDGWPNNEQFF.

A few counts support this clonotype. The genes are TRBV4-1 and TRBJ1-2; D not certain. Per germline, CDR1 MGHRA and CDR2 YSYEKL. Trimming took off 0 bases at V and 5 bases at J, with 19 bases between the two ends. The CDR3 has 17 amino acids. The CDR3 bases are TGCGCCAGCAGCCAAGACCGCCGCGAGGGATACGGGTATGGCTACACCTTC. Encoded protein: CASSQDRREGYGYGYTF.

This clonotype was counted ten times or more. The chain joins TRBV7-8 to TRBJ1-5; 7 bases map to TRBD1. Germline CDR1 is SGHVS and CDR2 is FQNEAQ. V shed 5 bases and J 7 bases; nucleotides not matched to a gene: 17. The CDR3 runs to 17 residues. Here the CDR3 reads CASSPRGGTVGWQPQHF. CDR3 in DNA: TGTGCCAGCAGCCCAAGAGGGGGCACAGTAGGGTGGCAGCCCCAGCATTTT.

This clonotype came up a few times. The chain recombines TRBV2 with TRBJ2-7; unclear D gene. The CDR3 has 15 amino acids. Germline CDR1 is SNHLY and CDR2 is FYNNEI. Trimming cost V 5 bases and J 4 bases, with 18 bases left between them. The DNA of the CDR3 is TGTGCCAGCAGTCCCCGTGCTAAAGAGGTATACGAGCAGTACTTC. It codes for CASSPRAKEVYEQYF.

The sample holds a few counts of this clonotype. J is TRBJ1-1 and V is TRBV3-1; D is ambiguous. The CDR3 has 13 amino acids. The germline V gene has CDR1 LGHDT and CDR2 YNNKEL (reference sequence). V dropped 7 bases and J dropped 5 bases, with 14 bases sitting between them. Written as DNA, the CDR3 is TGTGCCAGCACCCGGACGGGGAGGACTGAAGCTTTCTTT. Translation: CASTRTGRTEAFF.

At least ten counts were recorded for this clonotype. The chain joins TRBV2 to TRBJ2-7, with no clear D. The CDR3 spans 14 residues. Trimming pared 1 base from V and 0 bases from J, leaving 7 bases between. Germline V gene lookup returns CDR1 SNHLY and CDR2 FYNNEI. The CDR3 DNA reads TGTGCCAGCAGTGAAGGCAGACGCTCCTACGAGCAGTACTTC. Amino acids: CASSEGRRSYEQYF.